What follows is one TCR beta chain and its context. The record originates from a study of control samples from healthy donors and cancer patients. The CDR3 sequence is 14 residues long. The V gene lost 6 bases and the J gene lost 2 bases, with 13 bases spanning the gap. Germline lookup yields CDR1 MNHEY and CDR2 SVGEGT. Only in-frame clones appear in the TCRdb table, and some are missing; sequencing was by immunoSEQ multiplex PCR. The sample holds some 25,000 clones; roughly four fifths are singletons and the top ten take 23%. The receptor was isolated from a man aged 55 to 69 with colorectal cancer. This chain connects TRBV6-2 or TRBV6-3 to TRBJ1-2, with D perhaps matching TRBD1 (6 bases). Sequencing used PBMCs. CDR3 residues: CASSFYGTNYGYTF. Written as DNA, the CDR3 is TGTGCCAGCAGCTTCTACGGGACAAACTATGGCTACACCTTC.